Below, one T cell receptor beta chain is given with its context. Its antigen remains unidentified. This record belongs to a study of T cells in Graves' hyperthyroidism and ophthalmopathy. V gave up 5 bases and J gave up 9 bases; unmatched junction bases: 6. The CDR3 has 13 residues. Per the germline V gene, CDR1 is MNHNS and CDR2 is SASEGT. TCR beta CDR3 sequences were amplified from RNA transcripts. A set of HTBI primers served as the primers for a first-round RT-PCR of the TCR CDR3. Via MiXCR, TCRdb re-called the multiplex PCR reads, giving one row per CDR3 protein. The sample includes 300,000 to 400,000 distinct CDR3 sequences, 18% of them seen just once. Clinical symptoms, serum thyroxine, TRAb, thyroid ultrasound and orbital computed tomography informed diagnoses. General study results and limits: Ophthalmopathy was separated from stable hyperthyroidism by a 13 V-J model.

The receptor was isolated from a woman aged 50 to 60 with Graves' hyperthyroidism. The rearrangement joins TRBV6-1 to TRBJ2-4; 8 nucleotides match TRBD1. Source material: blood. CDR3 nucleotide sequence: TGTGCCAGCAGTCAGGGACAGGACGGCATTCAGTACTTC. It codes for CASSQGQDGIQYF.